The next 22 T cell receptor beta chains were all read from a single sample in a study of OX40 agonist ivuxolimab in advanced cancers. Sequencing used immunoSEQ multiplex PCR; TCRdb keeps in-frame clones, though not all of them. The repertoire holds about 68,000 clones, 90% to 95% seen once, with approximately 0.32% in the top ten. Sample: CD4+ or CD8+ T cells sorted from blood, taken in a trial of the OX40 agonist ivuxolimab. These receptors were collected from an adult with an advanced solid tumor such as melanoma, head and neck, liver or kidney cancer.

The chain is built from TRBV11-1 and TRBJ2-7, with 8 bases identical to TRBD2. Germline V gene lookup returns CDR1 SGHAT and CDR2 FQDESV (reference sequence). Trimming cost V 3 bases and J 5 bases; bases outside gene matches: 12. The CDR3 covers 16 residues. The CDR3: CASSFLVAGGSDEQYF. Here the CDR3 DNA reads TGTGCCAGCAGCTTTCTGGTCGCGGGGGGTTCAGACGAGCAGTACTTC.

The rearrangement joins TRBV27 to TRBJ1-1; 10 bases line up with TRBD1. The CDR3 sequence is 15 residues long. J lost 5 bases, V lost 4 bases, and 7 bases had no gene match. Germline V lookup: CDR1 MNHEY, CDR2 SMNVEV (reference sequence). CDR3 in DNA: TGTGCCAGCAGTTCCCACGGACAGGGGGGGACTGAAGCTTTCTTT. Encoded protein: CASSSHGQGGTEAFF.

This clone has just a few counts. The chain recombines TRBV5-1 with TRBJ2-2; no firm D call. The CDR3 runs to 15 residues. The ends were cut back, 0 bases at V and 2 bases at J, with 8 bases in the middle. CDR1 and CDR2 from the germline V gene are SGHRS and YFSETQ. The CDR3 coding sequence is TGCGCCAGCAGCTTGGGGGCAGGAAACACCGGGGAGCTGTTTTTT. Its translation is CASSLGAGNTGELFF.

The chain recombines TRBV7-8 with TRBJ2-3; D is perhaps TRBD2 (5 bases). This CDR3 has 15 residues. CDR1 is SGHVS, CDR2 FQNEAQ, per germline. Trimming removed 3 bases from V and 4 bases from J, with 14 bases in between. The CDR3 reads CASSLAGLGADTQYF. CDR3 nucleotides: TGTGCCAGCAGCTTGGCAGGTCTCGGGGCAGATACGCAGTATTTT. The entire variable domain, with the rest obtained from reference TRBV7-8 and TRBJ2-3, is as follows: GAGVSQSPRYKVAKRGQDVALRCDPISGHVSLFWYQQALGQGPEFLTYFQNEAQLDKSGLPSDRFFAERPEGSVSTLKIQRTQQEDSAVYLCASSLAGLGADTQYFGPGTRLTVL.

This clone was counted a few times. This chain uses TRBV19 with TRBJ1-2; maybe TRBD1 (5 bases). The germline V gene encodes CDR1 LNHDA and CDR2 SQIVND (reference sequence). There are 13 residues in the CDR3. The V end was cut by 1 base, the J end by 8 bases, with 11 bases between. The CDR3 here is CASSIGQGAGYTF. The CDR3 DNA sequence: TGTGCCAGTAGTATAGGCCAGGGCGCGGGCTACACCTTC. Full variable domain (remainder filled in from reference TRBV19 and TRBJ1-2): DGGITQSPKYLFRKEGQNVTLSCEQNLNHDAMYWYRQDPGQGLRLIYYSQIVNDFQKGDIAEGYSVSREKKESFPLTVTSAQKNPTAFYLCASSIGQGAGYTFGSGTRLTVV.

This chain connects TRBV19 to TRBJ1-2, with 7 bases aligning to TRBD1. V was clipped by 3 bases and J by 3 bases; unmatched bases: 7. The CDR3 length is 15 residues. Germline lookup yields CDR1 LNHDA and CDR2 SQIVND (reference sequence). The CDR3 coding sequence is TGTGCCAGTAGTATTTCGTCAGGGGGGGACTATGGCTACACCTTC. It is translated as CASSISSGGDYGYTF.

The chain uses TRBV7-7 and TRBJ2-3, with D hard to call. Trimming stripped 3 bases from V and 6 bases from J, with 10 bases between. The CDR3 contains 13 residues. Per the germline V gene, CDR1 is SSHAT and CDR2 is FNYEAQ (reference sequence). The CDR3 is CASSFNPGDTQYF. The CDR3 bases are TGTGCCAGCAGCTTCAACCCTGGGGATACGCAGTATTTT.

This clone was seen a handful of times. The J gene is TRBJ1-1, the V gene TRBV6-5; D is unresolved. Deletions cut 6 bases from V and 0 bases from J, with 11 bases between. Germline V gene lookup returns CDR1 MNHEY and CDR2 SVGAGI. There are 14 residues in the CDR3. The CDR3 protein is CASRFRIMNTEAFF. The CDR3 DNA sequence: TGTGCCAGCAGATTCAGGATTATGAACACTGAAGCTTTCTTT.

The chain combines TRBV6-6 with TRBJ2-7; weak D call: TRBD1 (6 bases). Trimming left V 8 bases short and J 1 base short, with 9 bases between. The CDR3 is 12 residues long. Germline V CDR1 and CDR2: MNHNY, SVGAGI (reference sequence). The CDR3 DNA sequence: TGTGCCAGCCGGGACACATCCTACGAGCAGTACTTC. Encoded protein: CASRDTSYEQYF.

This clone was picked up one time. The V gene is TRBV7-9, the J gene TRBJ1-1, with D tentatively TRBD1 (6 bases). Germline-derived CDR1 and CDR2 are SEHNR and FQNEAQ (reference sequence). Trimming pared 6 bases from V and 3 bases from J, leaving 11 bases between. The CDR3 sequence is 13 residues long. Here the CDR3 reads CASRLGGHTEAFF. CDR3 nucleotides: TGTGCCAGCAGATTGGGGGGGCACACTGAAGCTTTCTTT.

The CDR3 is CASSLGTGGGTEAFF. For the CDR3, the DNA is TGTGCCAGCAGTTTAGGGACAGGGGGAGGTACTGAAGCTTTCTTT. The chain carries TRBV28 and TRBJ1-1; 11 bases are shared with TRBD1. CDR3 length: 15 residues. With V trimmed by 2 bases and J by 5 bases, 4 bases remained unmatched. Germline V gives CDR1 MDHEN, CDR2 SYDVKM.

The chain employs TRBV11-1 and TRBJ2-1; 13 positions agree with TRBD2. Germline CDR1 and CDR2: SGHAT and FQDESV (reference sequence). The CDR3 is made up of 18 amino acids. Trimming cost V 4 bases and J 0 bases; bases outside gene matches: 6. The CDR3: CASSSGTSGISSYNEQFF. Here the CDR3 DNA reads TGTGCCAGCAGCTCCGGGACTAGCGGGATTTCCTCCTACAATGAGCAGTTCTTC. Based on the CDR3 plus reference TRBV11-1 and TRBJ2-1, the full variable domain is EAEVAQSPRYKITEKSQAVAFWCDPISGHATLYWYRQILGQGPELLVQFQDESVVDDSQLPKDRFSAERLKGVDSTLKIQPAELGDSAMYLCASSSGTSGISSYNEQFFGPGTRLTVL.

This chain connects TRBV9 to TRBJ2-3; 10 bases are shared with TRBD2. Unmatched junction bases numbered 4, after V lost 0 bases and J lost 3 bases. The CDR3 extends over 16 amino acids. Germline lookup yields CDR1 SGDLS and CDR2 YYNGEE. The DNA of the CDR3 is TGTGCCAGCAGCGTAGGGGCTAGCGGGAGAACAGATACGCAGTATTTT. Translation gives CASSVGASGRTDTQYF.

The V call is TRBV12-5, the J call TRBJ1-3; no definite D call. This CDR3 has 15 residues. Per germline, CDR1 LGHNT and CDR2 FRNRAP. The V end lost 7 bases, the J end lost 0 bases, and 13 bases lay between the germline ends. The CDR3 nucleotides read TGTGCTAGTGCTTCCGCAGCCCGCTCTGGAAACACCATATATTTT. Protein: CASASAARSGNTIYF.

The chain uses TRBV5-6 and TRBJ2-7, with 12 bases aligning to TRBD2. The V segment lost 4 bases and the J segment 3 bases; nucleotides outside the gene matches: 5. CDR1 SGHDT and CDR2 YYEEEE come from the germline V gene. The CDR3 is made up of 15 amino acids. The CDR3 spells CASSTTSGRFYEQYF. The CDR3 DNA reads TGTGCCAGCAGCACGACTAGCGGGAGATTCTACGAGCAGTACTTC.

The V gene is TRBV5-1, the J gene TRBJ2-3, with D perhaps matching TRBD2 (6 bases). The CDR3 totals 15 residues. V shed 0 bases and J shed 4 bases, with 12 bases lying between them. Germline V CDR1 and CDR2: SGHRS, YFSETQ. The CDR3 DNA follows: TGCGCCAGCAGCTTGGGACTAGGTCACGCAGATACGCAGTATTTT. Its translation: CASSLGLGHADTQYF.

Written as DNA, the CDR3 is TGTGCCAGTAGTATTGTGGAGTACAATCAGCCCCAGCATTTT. Translation: CASSIVEYNQPQHF. The V call is TRBV19, the J call TRBJ1-5, with D unclear. CDR1 is LNHDA and CDR2 is SQIVND in the germline V gene (reference sequence). The CDR3 runs 14 residues. Trimming removed 3 bases at V and 3 bases at J, with 9 bases between.

The chain recombines TRBV9 with TRBJ2-4; D unresolved. This CDR3 has 15 residues. V lost 4 bases and J lost 6, with 17 bases in between. Germline V gene sequence: CDR1 SGDLS, CDR2 YYNGEE. CDR3 sequence reads: CASSPRAALGNIQYF. The CDR3 nucleotides are TGTGCCAGCAGCCCTAGGGCAGCGTTAGGAAACATTCAGTACTTC.

This clone was counted once. The V call is TRBV19, the J call TRBJ2-1; 7 positions match TRBD1. Germline-derived CDR1 and CDR2 are LNHDA and SQIVND (reference sequence). J was trimmed by 2 bases and V by 6 bases; bases with no gene match: 7. This CDR3 comprises 15 residues. The CDR3 sequence: CASSSGTVPYNEQFF. The CDR3, as DNA: TGTGCCAGTAGCTCGGGGACAGTCCCCTACAATGAGCAGTTCTTC. The full variable domain, with the rest looked up from reference TRBV19 and TRBJ2-1, is DGGITQSPKYLFRKEGQNVTLSCEQNLNHDAMYWYRQDPGQGLRLIYYSQIVNDFQKGDIAEGYSVSREKKESFPLTVTSAQKNPTAFYLCASSSGTVPYNEQFFGPGTRLTVL.

A single count supports this clone. The J gene is TRBJ2-1, the V gene TRBV11-2; TRBD2 agrees at 8 bases. Germline V gene data show CDR1 as SGHAT and CDR2 as FQNNGV. This CDR3 spans 15 amino acids. Trimming removed 8 bases from V and 7 bases from J; junction bases left unmatched: 13. Here the CDR3 DNA reads TGTGCCAGCCGGGCCATGGGGCGGGAGGTGAATGAGCAGTTCTTC. Translation: CASRAMGREVNEQFF.

This clone was counted once. The chain employs TRBV29-1 and TRBJ2-3; maybe TRBD2 (6 bases). The CDR3 spans 14 residues. With 3 bases removed from V and 2 bases from J, the gap between germline ends came to 12 bases. Germline V CDR1 and CDR2: SQVTM, ANQGSEA. The CDR3 sequence: CSVDRLASTDTQYF. The CDR3 nucleotides read TGCAGCGTTGACCGCCTAGCGTCCACAGATACGCAGTATTTT.

This sequence joins TRBV2 and TRBJ2-5, with TRBD1 as a possible D gene (6 bases). Germline V lookup: CDR1 SNHLY, CDR2 FYNNEI. This CDR3 has 11 amino acids. V lost 10 bases, J lost 5 bases, and 11 bases lay in between. CDR3 residues: CAIGQRETQYF. Here the CDR3 DNA reads TGTGCCATCGGACAGCGGGAGACCCAGTACTTC. Supplemented by reference TRBV2 and TRBJ2-5, the full variable domain reads EPEVTQTPSHQVTQMGQEVILRCVPISNHLYFYWYRQILGQKVEFLVSFYNNEISEKSEIFDDQFSVERPDGSNFTLKIRSTKLEDSAMYFCAIGQRETQYFGPGTRLLVL.